The entry below gives a single T cell receptor beta chain sequence along with its context. The antigen remains unidentified. The data stem from a study of Ad26.COV2.S vaccination and SARS-CoV-2 variants. Study-wide background: Ad26.COV2.S given intramuscularly, once or twice 56 days apart.

The study, taken as a whole, reports: After vaccination, reports described spike-specific CD8+ and CD4+ T cell responses as showing substantial breadth. The TCR breadth and depth analyses may have produced an underestimate of total T cell responses.

The germline gives CDR1 MNHEY, CDR2 SMNVEV (reference sequence). V dropped 7 bases and J dropped 3; count of bases not matched to a gene: 7. The CDR3 sequence is 15 residues long. Produced via immunoSEQ multiplex PCR; TCRdb's table is partial and in-frame only. Of about 280,000 clones detected, about 87% appear once; the ten largest clones hold around 3%. The sample's treatment: about 20 received Ad26.COV2.S at low or high dose, single or two shots; about five received placebo; per-sample allocation not given. It was on day 63 after the first vaccine or placebo injection that samples were taken. The chain uses TRBV27 and TRBJ2-1, with TRBD1 identical over 9 bases. Sequenced here: peripheral blood, sampled in a trial of Ad26.COV2.S vaccine versus placebo. This receptor was taken from a person between 18 and 65 years old who received the Ad26.COV2.S COVID-19 vaccine or a placebo. CDR3 DNA sequence: TGTGCCAGCATCAACAGGGGGCATGGCTACAATGAGCAGTTCTTC. Protein sequence: CASINRGHGYNEQFF.